This TCR beta chain appears in the sequencing data of a study of blood T cells in healthy people across ages. Study findings and constraints: Shifts in expanded clonotypes may have been confounded by donor CMV status, which was unknown.

Germline CDR1 is SEHNR and CDR2 is FQNEAQ (reference sequence). The CDR3 loop spans 12 amino acids. With respect to this clonotype: What it recognizes is unknown. Compared with germline, one end of the junction differs, possibly owing to a read error.

Each donor gave 9 to 10 milliliters of peripheral blood. Each sample had at least 6.5 million PBMCs isolated. The authors ran a second PCR of about 7 to 11 cycles using a sample-barcoded 5' primer and a J-beta primer mix. TCRdb reanalysed the 5' RACE reads using MiXCR and keeps one entry per CDR3 protein. The sample yields more than 500,000 distinct CDR3 sequences, roughly 28% seen once. The V call is TRBV7-9, the J call TRBJ1-5; D unresolved. The receptor comes from a woman in her 70s in good health. The sequenced sample consisted of blood. CDR3 nucleotides: TGTGCCTGCAGCTCAGAGATGCAGCCCCAGCATTTT. Protein sequence: CACSSEMQPQHF. The full variable domain, in which reference TRBV7-9 and TRBJ1-5 provide the parts outside the CDR3, is DTGVSQNPRHKITKRGQNVTFRCDPISEHNRLYWYRQTLGQGPEFLTYFQNEAQLEKSRLLSDRFSAERPKGSFSTLEIQRTEQGDSAMYLCACSSEMQPQHFGDGTRLSIL.